This TCR beta chain is from a study of T cell responses to AZD1222 COVID-19 vaccine. Study background: Timing groups of about 4 and about 12 weeks for second doses were pooled.

Study results and limitations: At baseline, seropositivity was found in only 6 or 7 AZD1222 recipients.

About this clone: Antigen unknown.

The V and J ends lost 0 bases and 5 bases respectively, with 15 bases between them. Germline V gene sequence: CDR1 SGHKS, CDR2 YYEKEE (reference sequence). This CDR3 is 15 amino acids long. The protocol was immunoSEQ multiplex PCR, while the TCRdb copy is restricted to in-frame clones and leaves out a portion. This sample has approximately 190,000 clones, with around 92% found just once. Material: peripheral blood, obtained on day 0 of AZD1222 vaccination. This TCR was recovered from an adult in good health. This chain connects TRBV5-5 to TRBJ2-7, with unresolved D. CDR3: CASSLEWPGYHEQYF. The CDR3 region has the DNA TGTGCCAGCAGCTTGGAGTGGCCAGGTTACCACGAGCAGTACTTC.